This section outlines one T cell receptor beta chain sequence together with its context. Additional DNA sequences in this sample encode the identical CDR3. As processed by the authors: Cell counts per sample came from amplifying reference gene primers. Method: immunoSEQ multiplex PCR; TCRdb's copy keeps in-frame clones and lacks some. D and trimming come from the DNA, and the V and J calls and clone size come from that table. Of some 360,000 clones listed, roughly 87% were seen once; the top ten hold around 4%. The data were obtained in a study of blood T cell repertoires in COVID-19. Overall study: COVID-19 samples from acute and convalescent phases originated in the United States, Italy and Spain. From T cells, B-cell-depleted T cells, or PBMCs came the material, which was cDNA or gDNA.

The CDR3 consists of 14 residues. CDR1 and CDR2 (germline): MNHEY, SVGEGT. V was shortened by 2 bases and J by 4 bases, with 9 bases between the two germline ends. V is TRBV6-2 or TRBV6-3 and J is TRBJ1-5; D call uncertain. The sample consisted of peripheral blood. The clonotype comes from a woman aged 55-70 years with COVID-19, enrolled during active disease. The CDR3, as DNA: TGTGCCAGCAGTTACCCTGGACTGAATCAGCCCCAGCATTTT. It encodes CASSYPGLNQPQHF.